This T cell receptor (beta chain) appears in the sequencing data of a study of blood T cell repertoires in COVID-19. Study summary: Nucleic acid was either cDNA or gDNA, and it came from T cells, B-cell-depleted T cells, or PBMCs.

Authors' processing steps: Estimation of nucleated cell counts relied on the amplification of reference gene primers. The table came from immunoSEQ multiplex PCR; TCRdb's copy has only in-frame clones and leaves some out. That table is the source of V, J and clone size, and D and trimming were worked out from the DNA. The data show approximately 360,000 clones, with around nine tenths seen just once and more than 0.85% held by the top ten. Living in 20 to 30 US areas, the participants were between 18 and 89 years of age. Membership in each cohort depended on participant-reported clinical history. Specimen: PBMCs or T cells enriched from blood (not recorded which). This clonotype originated in a woman in her thirties with acute COVID-19.

The CDR3: CASSSGTGYNSPLHF. In DNA form, the CDR3 reads TGTGCCAGCAGCTCCGGGACAGGATATAATTCACCCCTCCACTTT. This rearrangement joins TRBV7-9 to TRBJ1-6, with 8 bases lining up with TRBD1. V lost 4 bases and J lost 4; bases outside the gene matches: 3. CDR1 is SEHNR, CDR2 FQNEAQ, per germline (reference sequence). The CDR3 runs to 15 residues.